These 32 T cell receptor beta chains share one sample of origin, sequenced in a study of post-analysis software for immune sequencing data. For these receptors, no antigen is known. Unique-molecular-identifier-tagged TCR beta cDNA libraries were used. TCRdb re-called the PCR reads with MiXCR, one entry per CDR3 protein. The table has 750,000 to 950,000 distinct CDR3 sequences, approximately 53% seen once. Study-level points and caveats: The five TRBV segments detected at higher frequency in patients than in controls included TRBV5-6, TRBV5-1 and TRBV20-1.

Sequences were obtained from blood. The receptors here all came from a girl aged 10 to 17 with multiple sclerosis.

This clonotype was seen a few times. The chain carries TRBV21-1 and TRBJ1-2; no check of the table's D call, TRBD1, against the DNA was made. TRBV21-1 is a recognized pseudogene. This CDR3 is built from 16 residues. Here the CDR3 reads CASSKVPGVVVDGYTF. The CDR3, as DNA: TGTGCCAGCAGCAAAGTACCAGGGGTCGTAGTGGATGGCTACACCTTC.

This chain uses TRBV25-1 with TRBJ1-1, with no clear D. Trimming removed 3 bases from V and 10 bases from J, with 18 bases in between. This CDR3 region has 14 residues. Looked up from germline, CDR1 is MGHDK and CDR2 is SYGVNS. The CDR3 DNA sequence: TGTGCCAGCAGTGACTCTCGGCCCCAAGCCGGAGCTTTCTTT. This codes for CASSDSRPQAGAFF. Supplemented by reference TRBV25-1 and TRBJ1-1, the full variable domain reads EADIYQTPRYLVIGTGKKITLECSQTMGHDKMYWYQQDPGMELHLIHYSYGVNSTEKGDLSSESTVSRIRTEHFPLTLESARPSHTSQYLCASSDSRPQAGAFFGQGTRLTVV.

V and J are TRBV15 and TRBJ2-7; TRBD1 agrees at 8 bases. Germline V gene data show CDR1 as LNHNV and CDR2 as YYDKDF (reference sequence). J gave up 2 bases and V 0 bases, and 6 bases lay outside the gene matches. The CDR3 covers 16 residues. The CDR3 loop is CATSRDRDRITYEQYF. The DNA for the CDR3 is TGTGCCACCAGCAGAGATCGGGACAGGATAACCTACGAGCAGTACTTC.

This rearrangement joins TRBV11-3 to TRBJ2-7; D possibly corresponds to TRBD2 (6 bases). Looked up from germline, CDR1 is SGHNT and CDR2 is YENEEA. V gave up 4 bases and J gave up 3 bases, with 19 bases separating them. The CDR3 loop spans 16 amino acids. CDR3 nucleotides: TGTGCCAGCAGCTCGCCCCAGACCGGGAGACGCTACGAGCAGTACTTC. This encodes CASSSPQTGRRYEQYF.

This clonotype was recorded a few times. The CDR3 is CASSRGYLGNEQFF. The CDR3 DNA follows: TGTGCCAGCAGCCGGGGGTATCTCGGCAATGAGCAGTTCTTC. The chain couples TRBV3-1 to TRBJ2-1; tentatively, D is TRBD1 or TRBD2 (5 bases each). The CDR3 length is 14 residues. CDR1 and CDR2 (germline): LGHDT, YNNKEL (reference sequence). The germline V and J ends were trimmed by 4 bases and 6 bases, with 13 bases remaining between them.

This clonotype was recorded a few times. This rearrangement joins TRBV29-1 to TRBJ2-7, with a weak D call TRBD1 (8 bases). The CDR3 is 13 residues long. With 4 bases removed from V and 4 bases from J, the gap between germline ends came to 14 bases. Germline assignment: CDR1 SQVTM and CDR2 ANQGSEA. The CDR3 is CSVGQGRGYEQYF. The DNA of the CDR3 is TGCAGCGTTGGACAGGGGAGGGGGTACGAGCAGTACTTC.

The chain combines TRBV7-2 with TRBJ2-7, with D tentatively TRBD2 (6 bases). The germline CDR1 and CDR2 sequences are SGHTA and FQGNSA. The V and J ends lost 3 bases and 0 bases respectively, with 12 bases between them. CDR3 length equals 15 residues. This CDR3 reads CASSFRLGSSYEQYF. The CDR3 coding sequence is TGTGCCAGCAGCTTCAGACTAGGATCCTCCTACGAGCAGTACTTC.

The V gene is TRBV5-1, the J gene TRBJ2-1; no clear D gene. V lost 4 bases, J lost 0 bases, and 17 bases lay in between. Germline V CDR1 and CDR2: SGHRS, YFSETQ. The CDR3 contains 17 residues. As DNA, the CDR3 is TGCGCCAGCAGCATCACGGGTTGGCAGCACTCCTACAATGAGCAGTTCTTC. Translation: CASSITGWQHSYNEQFF.

The rearrangement links TRBV25-1 to TRBJ1-6; D gene uncertain. Germline lookup yields CDR1 MGHDK and CDR2 SYGVNS. The CDR3 runs to 12 residues. V lost 11 bases and J lost 7, with 12 bases in between. CDR3 nucleotide sequence: TGTGCCGCCGGGAGCTTAAATTCACCCCTCCACTTT. Protein sequence: CAAGSLNSPLHF. Full variable domain (remainder filled in from reference TRBV25-1 and TRBJ1-6): EADIYQTPRYLVIGTGKKITLECSQTMGHDKMYWYQQDPGMELHLIHYSYGVNSTEKGDLSSESTVSRIRTEHFPLTLESARPSHTSQYLCAAGSLNSPLHFGNGTRLTVT.

This chain connects TRBV18 to TRBJ2-5; 9 nucleotides line up with TRBD1. V gave up 0 bases and J gave up 7 bases; unmatched junction bases: 15. Germline assignment: CDR1 KGHSH and CDR2 LQKENI. The CDR3 has 18 residues. The CDR3 is CASSPPSPPDRGKATQYF. In DNA form, the CDR3 reads TGTGCCAGCTCACCACCATCTCCACCGGACAGGGGTAAAGCGACCCAGTACTTC.

This chain links TRBV20-1 with TRBJ2-3, with a weak D call TRBD1 (6 bases). V lost 3 bases, J lost 0 bases, and 16 bases lay in between. Germline V gives CDR1 DFQATT, CDR2 SNEGSKA (reference sequence). This CDR3 is 16 amino acids long. CDR3 DNA: TGCAGTGCTAGGCAGGGGCCCCAAATCAGCACAGATACGCAGTATTTT. The encoded protein is CSARQGPQISTDTQYF.

The genes are TRBV5-1 and TRBJ2-7; no clear D gene. Per the germline V gene, CDR1 is SGHRS and CDR2 is YFSETQ. This CDR3 has 15 amino acids. V was clipped by 4 bases and J by 1 base, with 15 bases between them. CDR3 protein: CASSGARTDSYEQYF. Here the CDR3 DNA reads TGCGCCAGCAGCGGTGCCAGGACGGATTCCTACGAGCAGTACTTC.

This rearrangement joins TRBV29-1 to TRBJ1-5; 10 nucleotides match TRBD1. The J segment lost 7 bases and the V segment lost 4 bases, leaving 4 bases of the junction unmatched. In germline, CDR1 is SQVTM, CDR2 ANQGSEA. CDR3 size: 13 residues. CDR3 region: CSVGQGAWQPQHF. CDR3 sequence (DNA): TGCAGCGTTGGACAGGGGGCTTGGCAGCCCCAGCATTTT.

The genes are TRBV6-5 and TRBJ2-7; the D is unclear. Germline V gene sequence: CDR1 MNHEY, CDR2 SVGAGI. The ends were cut back, 1 base at V and 0 bases at J, with 13 bases in the middle. The CDR3 is 16 amino acids. The CDR3 loop is CASSYFNPKSSYEQYF. CDR3 in DNA: TGTGCCAGCAGTTACTTCAATCCAAAAAGCTCCTACGAGCAGTACTTC.

The chain combines TRBV2 with TRBJ2-5; D possibly corresponds to TRBD1 (5 bases). V gave up 6 bases and J gave up 5 bases, with 13 bases separating them. The CDR3 runs to 13 residues. The germline V gene encodes CDR1 SNHLY and CDR2 FYNNEI. The CDR3 DNA sequence: TGTGCCAGCAGGACAGTAGGCGGTGAGACCCAGTACTTC. Amino acids: CASRTVGGETQYF.

This clonotype was seen more than once but under ten times. The chain recombines TRBV6-6 with TRBJ2-7, with 9 nucleotides matching TRBD2. Unmatched junction bases numbered 5, after V lost 7 bases and J lost 1 base. The CDR3 runs to 14 residues. Germline V gene lookup returns CDR1 MNHNY and CDR2 SVGAGI (reference sequence). The CDR3 protein is CASTPSGKSYEQYF. As DNA, the CDR3 is TGTGCCAGCACTCCTAGCGGGAAGTCCTACGAGCAGTACTTC.

The rearrangement joins TRBV6-1 to TRBJ2-7, with D possibly being TRBD2 (5 bases). The CDR3 is made up of 15 amino acids. Germline V gives CDR1 MNHNS, CDR2 SASEGT. V lost 2 bases and J lost 2, with 13 bases in between. The CDR3 DNA is TGTGCCAGCAGTGAACAAGCACTGAGGGCCTACGAGCAGTACTTC. Its translation is CASSEQALRAYEQYF.

The V call is TRBV11-3, the J call TRBJ2-3; 9 bases are shared with TRBD2. The CDR3 contains 14 residues. Trimming at V came to 3 bases and at J to 7 bases, leaving 5 bases not matched to a gene. Germline loops: CDR1 SGHNT, CDR2 YENEEA. The CDR3 coding sequence is TGTGCCAGCAGCTTTAAAGCGGGGGGTAATACGCAGTATTTT. Its translation: CASSFKAGGNTQYF.

In this sample, this clonotype turned up a few times. The rearrangement joins TRBV29-1 to TRBJ2-5; 9 positions agree with TRBD2. This CDR3 comprises 15 residues. CDR1 SQVTM and CDR2 ANQGSEA come from the germline V gene. V was pared by 5 bases and J by 5 bases, with 12 bases of the junction left unmatched. This CDR3 is CSVPPSSGGYETQYF. The CDR3 DNA follows: TGCAGCGTTCCCCCGTCCAGCGGGGGGTACGAGACCCAGTACTTC.

The chain links TRBV7-9 to TRBJ2-3; 8 nucleotides agree with TRBD1. This CDR3 has 15 residues. V shed 5 bases and J 0 bases; nucleotides not matched to a gene: 4. Per germline, CDR1 SEHNR and CDR2 FQNEAQ (reference sequence). CDR3 nucleotide sequence: TGTGCCAGCAGCATCCAGGGGGCCAGCACAGATACGCAGTATTTT. Translated: CASSIQGASTDTQYF.

The chain recombines TRBV3-1 with TRBJ1-2; 12 bases agree with TRBD1. The length of the CDR3 is 18 residues. V was clipped by 6 bases and J by 4 bases; unmatched bases: 15. Germline assignment: CDR1 LGHDT and CDR2 YNNKEL (reference sequence). The CDR3 region has the DNA TGTGCCAGCAGGGAAACCGGGACAGGGGGCGCAGGGGTCTATGGCTACACCTTC. Amino acid sequence: CASRETGTGGAGVYGYTF.

This clonotype was seen only a few times. The V gene is TRBV29-1, the J gene TRBJ2-1, with D possibly matching TRBD2 (6 bases). This CDR3 spans 15 amino acids. Looked up from germline, CDR1 is SQVTM and CDR2 is ANQGSEA. Trimming stripped 3 bases from V and 0 bases from J, with 12 bases between. The CDR3 sequence is CSVDRESRSYNEQFF. The CDR3 DNA reads TGCAGCGTTGACCGGGAGAGTCGCTCCTACAATGAGCAGTTCTTC.

The rearrangement joins TRBV10-3 to TRBJ2-6; the D gene could be TRBD1 or TRBD2 (5 bases each). The CDR3 runs to 19 residues. Germline V CDR1 and CDR2: ENHRY, SYGVKD. Trimming removed 2 bases from V and 1 base from J, with 18 bases in between. In nucleotides, the CDR3 is TGTGCCATCAGTGAGAATCGGGGCCGACCAAGTTCTGGGGCCAACGTCCTGACTTTC. This codes for CAISENRGRPSSGANVLTF.

V and J are TRBV5-6 and TRBJ2-7, with D unresolved. Looked up from germline, CDR1 is SGHDT and CDR2 is YYEEEE. The CDR3 is 15 residues long. The V gene lost 0 bases and the J gene lost 2 bases, with 12 bases spanning the gap. CDR3 protein: CASSLEASYPYEQYF. CDR3 coding DNA: TGTGCCAGCAGCTTGGAAGCGTCCTACCCCTACGAGCAGTACTTC. The entire variable domain, with the rest obtained from reference TRBV5-6 and TRBJ2-7, is as follows: DAGVTQSPTHLIKTRGQQVTLRCSPKSGHDTVSWYQQALGQGPQFIFQYYEEEERQRGNFPDRFSGHQFPNYSSELNVNALLLGDSALYLCASSLEASYPYEQYFGPGTRLTVT.

A few counts support this clonotype. V usage is TRBV15 and J usage is TRBJ2-4; D may correspond to TRBD1 or TRBD2 (5 bases each). The better agreement between TRBJ2-7 and the DNA end casts doubt on the J call. Germline V gene sequence: CDR1 LNHNV, CDR2 YYDKDF (reference sequence). The CDR3 is 14 residues long. The CDR3 sequence: CATSRVSGTNEQYF. The CDR3, as DNA: TGTGCCACCAGCAGAGTGAGTGGGACGAACGAGCAGTACTTC.

The rearrangement uses TRBV12-3 or TRBV12-4 and TRBJ2-1; D remains unclear. CDR3 length: 20 amino acids. V gave up 5 bases and J gave up 0 bases, with 26 bases separating them. The CDR3: CASSPQSRHHDTSSYNEQFF. CDR3 coding DNA: TGTGCCAGCAGTCCCCAGAGTAGACACCACGACACAAGCTCCTACAATGAGCAGTTCTTC.

This chain uses TRBV15 with TRBJ2-1; TRBD1 aligns across 9 bases. Per germline, CDR1 LNHNV and CDR2 YYDKDF (reference sequence). V was clipped by 1 base and J by 12 bases; unmatched bases: 16. The CDR3 is 17 residues long. CDR3 in amino acids: CATSRVTGTGSLLGQFF. In DNA form, the CDR3 reads TGTGCCACCAGCAGAGTCACCGGGACAGGGAGCCTGTTGGGGCAGTTCTTC.

The rearrangement links TRBV20-1 to TRBJ2-3; perhaps TRBD1 as D (6 bases). This CDR3 region has 13 residues. The germline V gene encodes CDR1 DFQATT and CDR2 SNEGSKA (reference sequence). Trimming removed 3 bases at V and 8 bases at J, with 15 bases between. The CDR3: CSARVLGGTTQYF. Here the CDR3 DNA reads TGCAGTGCTAGGGTACTAGGGGGAACTACGCAGTATTTT.

This clonotype was counted between two and nine times. This chain joins TRBV7-3 and TRBJ1-1; D may be TRBD1 (6 bases). V lost 1 base and J lost 7, with 16 bases in between. From germline, CDR1 is SGHTA and CDR2 FQGTGA. The CDR3 is made up of 15 amino acids. In DNA form, the CDR3 reads TGTGCCAGCAGCTTAAAGCGATGGGGGGCTCATGAAGCTTTCTTT. This translates into CASSLKRWGAHEAFF.

This chain connects TRBV7-8 to TRBJ2-1; the match to TRBD2 covers 10 bases. The CDR3 consists of 17 residues. Trimming removed 1 base from V and 4 bases from J; junction bases left unmatched: 7. Germline lookup yields CDR1 SGHVS and CDR2 FQNEAQ. The CDR3 sequence: CASSLERKRGGYNEQFF. CDR3 bases: TGTGCCAGCAGCTTAGAGAGGAAGCGGGGGGGGTACAATGAGCAGTTCTTC.

V usage is TRBV29-1 and J usage is TRBJ2-5, with TRBD1 matching over 10 bases. The last part of the DNA fits TRBJ2-7 better; the J call may be wrong. Germline values: CDR1 SQVTM, CDR2 ANQGSEA. The CDR3 sequence is 13 residues long. The CDR3 sequence is CSVIRDRGFEQYF. CDR3 DNA sequence: TGCAGCGTCATCCGGGACAGGGGTTTCGAGCAGTACTTC.

V usage is TRBV20-1 and J usage is TRBJ2-5; 14 positions agree with TRBD2. In germline, CDR1 is DFQATT, CDR2 SNEGSKA (reference sequence). The CDR3 totals 15 residues. The V gene end was trimmed by 3 bases and the J gene end by 4 bases; junction bases not matched to a gene: 4. The chain's CDR3 is CSARTGTSGRETQYF. The CDR3 DNA is TGCAGTGCTAGGACCGGGACTAGCGGGAGAGAGACCCAGTACTTC.